This passage covers 5 T cell receptor beta chains from one sample sequenced in a study of control samples from healthy donors and cancer patients. The method was immunoSEQ multiplex PCR; TCRdb's version includes in-frame clones alone and lacks a portion of them. The sample consists of about 150,000 clones, roughly 94% of them appearing once. The sequencing input was PBMCs. The source is a man aged 55 to 70 with colorectal cancer.

The chain carries TRBV5-8 and TRBJ1-5; D gene unclear. Germline V gene sequence: CDR1 SGHTS, CDR2 YDEGEE. V lost 0 bases to trimming and J lost 3 bases, with 22 bases between them. CDR3 size: 19 residues. The CDR3 here is CASSLVVISGDGFNQPQHF. CDR3 nucleotides: TGTGCCAGCAGCTTGGTTGTCATTTCCGGGGATGGGTTCAATCAGCCCCAGCATTTT.

Comment on this clone: This CDR3 is missing its conserved last phenylalanine or tryptophan, likely due to a read error. The DNA is left out, because the CDR3 cannot be placed on it with certainty; the CDR3 is given as TCRdb lists it. This sequence joins TRBV15 and TRBJ1-1. Looked up from germline, CDR1 is LNHNV and CDR2 is YYDKDF (reference sequence). Inclusive of both ends, the CDR3 amounts to 12 amino acids. The CDR3 region is CATSRDSGSFVH.

The V and J genes are TRBV12-3 or TRBV12-4 and TRBJ1-1; 8 nucleotides align to TRBD1. The CDR3 is 12 amino acids. V dropped 3 bases and J dropped 11; count of bases not matched to a gene: 5. The chain's CDR3 is CASSFPGGLAFF. CDR3 coding DNA: TGTGCCAGCAGTTTTCCAGGGGGCTTGGCTTTCTTT.

The chain links TRBV4-3 to TRBJ1-3; D gene unclear. The CDR3 has 16 residues. V lost 0 bases to trimming and J lost 0 bases, with 9 bases between them. Looked up from germline, CDR1 is LGHNA and CDR2 is YSLEER. CDR3 protein: CASSQDRPFSGNTIYF. The CDR3 DNA is TGCGCCAGCAGCCAAGATCGGCCTTTCTCTGGAAACACCATATATTTT.

The J gene is TRBJ2-1, the V gene TRBV5-6, with unresolved D. The CDR3 is 14 amino acids. The V end lost 1 base, the J end lost 5 bases, and 10 bases lay between the germline ends. Germline CDR1 is SGHDT and CDR2 is YYEEEE. The CDR3 DNA follows: TGTGCCAGCAGCTTGAAGCTAGTCCACAATGAGCAGTTCTTC. Translating it yields CASSLKLVHNEQFF.